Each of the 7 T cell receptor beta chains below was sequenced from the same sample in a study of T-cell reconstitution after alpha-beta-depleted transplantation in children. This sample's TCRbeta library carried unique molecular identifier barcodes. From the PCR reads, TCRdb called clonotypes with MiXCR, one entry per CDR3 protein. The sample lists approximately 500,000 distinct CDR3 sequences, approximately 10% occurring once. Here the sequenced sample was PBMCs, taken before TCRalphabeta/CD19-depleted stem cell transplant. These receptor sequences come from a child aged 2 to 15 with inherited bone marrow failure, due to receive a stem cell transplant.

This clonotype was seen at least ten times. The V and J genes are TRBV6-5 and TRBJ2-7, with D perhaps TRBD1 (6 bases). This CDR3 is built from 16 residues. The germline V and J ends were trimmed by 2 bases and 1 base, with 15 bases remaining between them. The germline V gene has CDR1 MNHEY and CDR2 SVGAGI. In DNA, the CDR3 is TGTGCCAGCAGTTACGTCGTGGACAGTTGGTCCTACGAGCAGTACTTC. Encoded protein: CASSYVVDSWSYEQYF.

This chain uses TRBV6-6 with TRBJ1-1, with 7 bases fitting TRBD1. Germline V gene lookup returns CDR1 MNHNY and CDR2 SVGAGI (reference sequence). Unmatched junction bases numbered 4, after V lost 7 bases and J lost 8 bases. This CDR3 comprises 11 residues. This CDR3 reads CASNTGAEAFF. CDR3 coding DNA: TGTGCCAGCAATACAGGGGCCGAAGCTTTCTTT.

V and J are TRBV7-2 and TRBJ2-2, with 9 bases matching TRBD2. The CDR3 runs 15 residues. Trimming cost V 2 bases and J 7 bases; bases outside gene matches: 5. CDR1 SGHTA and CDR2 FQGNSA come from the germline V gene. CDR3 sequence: CASSLKLAGGGELFF. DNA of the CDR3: TGTGCCAGCAGCTTAAAACTAGCGGGCGGCGGGGAGCTGTTTTTT.

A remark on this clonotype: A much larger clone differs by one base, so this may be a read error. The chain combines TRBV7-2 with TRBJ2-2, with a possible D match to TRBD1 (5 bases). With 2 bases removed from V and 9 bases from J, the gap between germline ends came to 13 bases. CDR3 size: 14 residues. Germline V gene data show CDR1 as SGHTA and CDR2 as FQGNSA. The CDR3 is CASSLTGGARELFF. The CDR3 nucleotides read TGTGCCAGCAGCTTAACGGGTGGGGCCAGGGAGCTGTTTTTT.

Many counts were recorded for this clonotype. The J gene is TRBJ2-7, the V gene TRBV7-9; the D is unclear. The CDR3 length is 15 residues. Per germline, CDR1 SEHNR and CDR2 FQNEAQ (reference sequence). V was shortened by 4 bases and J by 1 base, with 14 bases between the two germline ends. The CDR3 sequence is CASSSPRASSYEQYF. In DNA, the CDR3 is TGTGCCAGCAGCTCGCCTCGGGCCTCATCCTACGAGCAGTACTTC.

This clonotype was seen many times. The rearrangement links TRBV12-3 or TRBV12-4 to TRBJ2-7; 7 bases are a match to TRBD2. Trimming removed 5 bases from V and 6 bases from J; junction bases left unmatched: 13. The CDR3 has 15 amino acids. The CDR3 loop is CASSLLIGTTLEQYF. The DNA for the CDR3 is TGTGCCAGCAGTCTACTTATTGGGACTACACTCGAGCAGTACTTC.

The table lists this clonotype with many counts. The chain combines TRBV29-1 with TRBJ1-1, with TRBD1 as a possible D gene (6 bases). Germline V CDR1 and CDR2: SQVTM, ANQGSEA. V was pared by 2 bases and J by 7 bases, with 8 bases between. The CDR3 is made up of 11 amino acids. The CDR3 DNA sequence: TGCAGCGTTGAAAGGGGGATTGAAGCTTTCTTT. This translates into CSVERGIEAFF.